This entry is about one TCR beta chain. The sample belongs to a study of blood T cell repertoires in COVID-19. V dropped 0 bases and J dropped 5 bases, with 7 bases sitting between them. Germline lookup yields CDR1 SGHDN and CDR2 FVKESK. CDR3 size: 14 residues. Authors' data handling: It was from reference gene primer amplification that nucleated cell counts were estimated. Sequencing was performed with immunoSEQ multiplex PCR; in TCRdb, only in-frame clones are kept and a portion is missing. D and trimming come from the DNA, and the V and J calls and clone size come from that table. The repertoire holds 45,000 to 50,000 clones, with approximately 83% as singletons.

The sequence derives from a man aged 65 to 85 with acute or convalescent COVID-19. Sample: peripheral blood. The rearrangement joins TRBV14 to TRBJ1-4, with D unclear. The CDR3 protein is CASSQDGVNEKLFF. The CDR3 DNA is TGTGCCAGCAGCCAAGACGGGGTCAATGAAAAACTGTTTTTT.